Listed here are 8 T cell receptor beta chains from one sample, sequenced in a study of early T cells in non-severe SARS-CoV-2 infection. TCRdb reprocessed the 5' RACE reads via MiXCR and lists one record per CDR3 protein. Of 80,000 or so distinct CDR3 sequences listed, more than 13% were seen once; the top ten hold around 3%. The sequenced sample consisted of whole blood. These receptors were collected from an adult who was a healthcare worker with PCR-confirmed SARS-CoV-2 infection or an uninfected control (not recorded which).

Ten or more counts support this clonotype. The chain links TRBV6-1 to TRBJ2-3; 15 bases are a match to TRBD2. The trim removed 6 bases at V and 6 bases at J, leaving 4 bases unmatched. Germline CDR1 reads MNHNS; CDR2 reads SASEGT. The CDR3 is made up of 15 amino acids. The CDR3 spells CASSGLAGGFDTQYF. Here the CDR3 DNA reads TGTGCCAGCAGCGGACTAGCGGGAGGGTTCGATACGCAGTATTTT.

The chain is built from TRBV20-1 and TRBJ2-7, with a possible D match to TRBD1 (6 bases). Per the germline V gene, CDR1 is DFQATT and CDR2 is SNEGSKA (reference sequence). The CDR3 spans 14 residues. V was pared by 5 bases and J by 6 bases, with 20 bases between. In nucleotides, the CDR3 is TGCAGTGCTCTACGACAGGTCACTAGGGGCGAGCAGTACTTC. Its translation: CSALRQVTRGEQYF.

Only a few counts were recorded for this clonotype. The chain uses TRBV12-3 or TRBV12-4 and TRBJ2-3; 10 bases are a match to TRBD1. The CDR3 is 15 amino acids. V was pared by 1 base and J by 7 bases, with 5 bases of the junction left unmatched. As DNA, the CDR3 is TGTGCCAGCAGTTTAGTTGGACAGGGGGTGAATACGCAGTATTTT. Its translation is CASSLVGQGVNTQYF.

In this sample, this clonotype turned up many times. The J gene is TRBJ1-5, the V gene TRBV4-2; D not resolved. The CDR3 is 15 residues long. Germline V gene lookup returns CDR1 LGHNA and CDR2 YNFKEQ. V lost 3 bases to trimming and J lost 2 bases, with 11 bases between them. CDR3 sequence reads: CASSHSLGGNQPQHF. The CDR3 DNA is TGTGCCAGCAGCCATAGTCTTGGGGGCAATCAGCCCCAGCATTTT.

This clonotype was counted at least ten times. The V and J genes are TRBV11-2 and TRBJ2-1; 9 positions agree with TRBD1. V trimming: 5 bases; J trimming: 8 bases; junction bases outside the gene matches: 16. The CDR3 has 17 amino acids. Germline V gene lookup returns CDR1 SGHAT and CDR2 FQNNGV. The CDR3 DNA reads TGTGCCAGCAGCCTCTCCCCCTCCGGGACAGGGTCAGATGAGCAGTTCTTC. Its protein product is CASSLSPSGTGSDEQFF.

The V gene is TRBV7-8, the J gene TRBJ2-5, with 7 bases identical to TRBD1. The germline gives CDR1 SGHVS, CDR2 FQNEAQ. V trimming: 3 bases; J trimming: 2 bases; junction bases outside the gene matches: 3. The CDR3 has 14 residues. Here the CDR3 reads CASSLLGQQETQYF. In nucleotides, the CDR3 is TGTGCCAGCAGCTTGCTGGGACAGCAAGAGACCCAGTACTTC.

The sample holds a few counts of this clonotype. The genes are TRBV7-9 and TRBJ2-3; D is uncertain. CDR3 length: 15 residues. CDR1 and CDR2 from the germline V gene are SEHNR and FQNEAQ (reference sequence). V lost 5 bases and J 1 base, leaving 13 bases between the germline ends. CDR3 DNA: TGTGCCAGCAGCAGTACGGACCTCGGCACAGATACGCAGTATTTT. Its protein is CASSSTDLGTDTQYF.

The genes are TRBV18 and TRBJ2-6; tentatively, D is TRBD2 (7 bases). Germline-derived CDR1 and CDR2 are KGHSH and LQKENI. V was cut by 3 bases and J by 4 bases, with 16 bases left in between. The CDR3 is 17 residues long. The CDR3 region has the DNA TGTGCCAGCTCACCTAACCGGGGGGCTGGAGGGGCCAACGTCCTGACTTTC. It codes for CASSPNRGAGGANVLTF.